The 18 T cell receptor beta chains in this list originate from one sample, sequenced in a study of T cell clonality in common variable immunodeficiency. Assay used: immunoSEQ multiplex PCR; TCRdb lists only in-frame clones, some missing. The sample holds 50,000 to 65,000 clones, and no clone turns up only once. The sample comprised peripheral blood mononuclear cells. These receptors came from a person between 18 and 70 years old in good health.

The sample holds many counts of this clone. The sequenced fragment ends 3 residues before the CDR3 boundary, so the rest is inferred from the germline J gene. The gene calls are TRBV20-1 and TRBJ1-2; D is possibly TRBD1 (6 bases). The V end lost 1 base, the J end lost 1 base, and 10 bases lay between the germline ends. CDR1 is DFQATT, CDR2 SNEGSKA, per germline (reference sequence). This CDR3 spans 14 amino acids. The covered CDR3 bases are TGCAGTGCTAGAGTTCAGGGGTTTAACTATGGC. Encoded protein: CSARVQGFNYG. The whole CDR3 protein is CSARVQGFNYGYTF.

This clone was counted at least ten times. The junction departs from germline at one end; a sequencing error may be responsible. The missing CDR3 end, 3 residues past where the read stops, is filled in from the germline J gene. This chain links TRBV18 with TRBJ1-3; no definite D call. Germline V CDR1 and CDR2: KGHSH, LQKENI. The CDR3 has 16 amino acids. CDR3 DNA, as far as it was read: TGTGCCAGCTCGCCACCCCTTACTCTCTCTGGAAACACC. Protein product: CASSPPLTLSGNT. The CDR3 as a whole reads CASSPPLTLSGNTIYF.

The sample holds many counts of this clone. The read halts 3 residues ahead of the CDR3 end, with the missing end drawn from the germline J gene. The chain is built from TRBV7-9 and TRBJ2-1, with D maybe TRBD2 (5 bases). V was pared by 4 bases and J by 5 bases, with 9 bases between. CDR1 is SEHNR and CDR2 is FQNEAQ in the germline V gene (reference sequence). This CDR3 region has 13 residues. The CDR3 sequence: CASSSPGDNEQFF. The sequenced CDR3 bases are TGTGCCAGCAGCTCTCCCGGGGACAATGAG.

This clone has only a few counts. From the germline J gene comes the end of the CDR3, since the read stops 3 residues before it. The J gene is TRBJ2-3, the V gene TRBV6-1, with D perhaps TRBD1 (5 bases). CDR1 MNHNS and CDR2 SASEGT come from the germline V gene. This CDR3 has 14 residues. The CDR3 bases that were read are TGTGCCAGCAGTAAAGGCAGGGCGGCGGAGACG. Translated, it gives CASSKGRAAET. The whole CDR3 region reads CASSKGRAAETQYF.

This clone was detected many times. The read finishes 3 residues shy of the CDR3 end, and the germline J gene is used to complete it. J is TRBJ1-3 and V is TRBV18; 9 nucleotides agree with TRBD1. CDR1 and CDR2 (germline): KGHSH, LQKENI. The CDR3 loop spans 14 amino acids. The V and J ends lost 5 bases and 3 bases, in that order; junction bases with no gene match: 2. The CDR3 sequence is CASSGQGNGNTIYF. The CDR3 DNA, read in part, is TGTGCCAGCTCAGGACAGGGGAATGGAAACACC.

This clone was counted at least ten times. The read terminates 3 residues before the CDR3 end, so the remaining end is supplied by the germline J gene. The chain uses TRBV10-2 and TRBJ2-1; 7 bases align to TRBD2. From germline, CDR1 is WSHSY and CDR2 SAAADI. Trimming cost V 6 bases and J 4 bases; bases outside gene matches: 9. This CDR3 contains 15 residues. The CDR3 loop reads CASSSVGLDYNEQFF. CDR3 bases read: TGCGCCAGCAGCTCAGTAGGACTAGATTACAATGAG.

This clone has a count of ten or more. The CDR3 end is not reached by the read, which stops 3 residues before it; the germline J gene fills it in. The chain combines TRBV7-9 with TRBJ2-5; possibly TRBD1 or TRBD2 for D (5 bases each). Germline loops: CDR1 SEHNR, CDR2 FQNEAQ (reference sequence). V shed 5 bases and J shed 4 bases, with 11 bases lying between them. The CDR3 loop spans 13 amino acids. The covered CDR3 bases are TGTGCCAGCAGCCCCGAGGGGCGAGAGACC. This gives the protein CASSPEGRET. Given in full, the CDR3 is CASSPEGRETQYF.

Many counts were recorded for this clone. The CDR3 end lies 3 residues beyond the end of the read and is filled in from the germline J gene. V is TRBV19 and J is TRBJ1-5, with D tentatively TRBD1 (6 bases). CDR3 length equals 16 residues. V was shortened by 3 bases and J by 4 bases, with 16 bases between the two germline ends. The germline V gene has CDR1 LNHDA and CDR2 SQIVND (reference sequence). The sequenced part of the CDR3 DNA is TGTGCCAGTAGTATGGGGTGGGGGCCTACAAATCAGCCC. Protein sequence: CASSMGWGPTNQP. The CDR3 as a whole reads CASSMGWGPTNQPQHF.

This clone has a count of ten or more. The read finishes 3 residues shy of the CDR3 end, and the germline J gene is used to complete it. J is TRBJ2-7 and V is TRBV30, with 8 bases identical to TRBD2. The CDR3 covers 12 residues. The germline gives CDR1 GTSNPN, CDR2 SVGIG (reference sequence). V gave up 3 bases and J gave up 5 bases; unmatched junction bases: 3. Partial CDR3 DNA: TGTGCCTGGAGGCTAGCGGGTAACGAG. Protein: CAWRLAGNE. Given in full, the CDR3 is CAWRLAGNEQYF.

The table lists this clone with many counts. Read data end 3 residues before the CDR3 end; the end is taken from the germline J gene. The rearrangement links TRBV6-1 to TRBJ2-1, with D tentatively TRBD2 (7 bases). Trimming stripped 4 bases from V and 9 bases from J, with 13 bases between. The CDR3 is 13 amino acids. Germline V lookup: CDR1 MNHNS, CDR2 SASEGT. This CDR3 reads CASSVRGAGEQFF. The CDR3 DNA, read in part, is TGTGCCAGCAGTGTCCGGGGGGCCGGTGAG.

There are many counts of this clone. Read coverage stops 3 residues before the CDR3 terminus; the germline J gene supplies the remainder. V and J are TRBV7-2 and TRBJ1-1, with D possibly TRBD1 on 5 matching bases. Trimming pared 3 bases from V and 5 bases from J, leaving 16 bases between. This CDR3 region has 15 residues. The germline V gene has CDR1 SGHTA and CDR2 FQGNSA. The CDR3 spells CASSFLFTGGTEAFF. The CDR3 DNA, read in part, is TGTGCCAGCAGCTTTTTATTCACGGGGGGAACTGAA.

This clone was counted at least ten times. The sequenced fragment ends 3 residues before the CDR3 boundary, so the rest is inferred from the germline J gene. The J gene is TRBJ1-5, the V gene TRBV6-2 or TRBV6-3; the D is unclear. Per germline, CDR1 MNHEY and CDR2 SVGEGT. The CDR3 extends over 11 amino acids. V lost 8 bases and J lost 7, with 9 bases in between. CDR3 residues: CASGRVQPQHF. The DNA read from the CDR3 is TGTGCCAGCGGAAGGGTCCAGCCC.

This clone was detected ten times or more. The read terminates 3 residues before the CDR3 end, so the remaining end is supplied by the germline J gene. The V call is TRBV20-1, the J call TRBJ2-1; D is uncertain. The CDR3 is made up of 11 amino acids. The germline CDR1 and CDR2 sequences are DFQATT and SNEGSKA (reference sequence). V lost 1 base and J lost 9, with 7 bases in between. The CDR3 is CSARGYAEQFF. The CDR3 DNA, read in part, is TGCAGTGCTAGAGGCTATGCTGAG.

This clone was recorded at least ten times. Coverage ceases 3 residues before the CDR3 finishes, and the germline J gene fills in the end. V usage is TRBV6-4 and J usage is TRBJ2-3; 14 bases are a match to TRBD2. The V and J ends lost 5 bases and 6 bases, in that order; junction bases with no gene match: 4. Germline-derived CDR1 and CDR2 are MRHNA and SNTAGT. This CDR3 is 15 amino acids long. This chain's CDR3 is CASSPTSGGADTQYF. The part of the CDR3 DNA that was read is TGTGCCAGCAGTCCGACTAGCGGGGGGGCCGATACG.

This clone was recorded at least ten times. The DNA ends 3 residues before the CDR3 does, and the rest of the CDR3 is filled in from the germline J gene. The chain is built from TRBV5-6 and TRBJ2-3, with a tentative D call TRBD2 (7 bases). Germline values: CDR1 SGHDT, CDR2 YYEEEE. The CDR3 loop spans 15 amino acids. V dropped 0 bases and J dropped 1 base, with 9 bases sitting between them. The sequenced CDR3 bases are TGTGCCAGCAGCTTGGGAGGGGGGGGCACAGATACG. As protein: CASSLGGGGTDT. The whole CDR3 sequence reads CASSLGGGGTDTQYF.

This clone was seen many times. The read falls 3 residues short of the CDR3 end, and the missing part is taken from the germline J gene. V and J are TRBV20-1 and TRBJ1-2, with D perhaps matching TRBD1 (5 bases). Germline CDR1 reads DFQATT; CDR2 reads SNEGSKA (reference sequence). Trimming removed 5 bases from V and 2 bases from J, with 18 bases in between. The CDR3 runs to 15 residues. The CDR3 spells CSAGVGGDNNYGYTF. The CDR3 DNA, read in part, is TGCAGTGCTGGGGTCGGGGGGGATAACAACTATGGC.

In its sample, this clone was seen many times. The CDR3 end is not reached by the read, which stops 3 residues before it; the germline J gene fills it in. The V and J genes are TRBV20-1 and TRBJ2-1, with a weak D call TRBD1 (5 bases). Germline values: CDR1 DFQATT, CDR2 SNEGSKA (reference sequence). The ends were cut back, 6 bases at V and 9 bases at J, with 21 bases in the middle. The CDR3 has 14 amino acids. This chain's CDR3 is CSATDSAVDSEQFF. The CDR3 bases that were read are TGCAGTGCCACCGACAGTGCTGTTGACAGTGAG.

Ten or more counts support this clone. Read data end 3 residues before the CDR3 end; the end is taken from the germline J gene. The chain employs TRBV6-1 and TRBJ2-1; possible D gene TRBD2, 7 bases. This CDR3 has 15 amino acids. Trimming stripped 4 bases from V and 6 bases from J, with 16 bases between. The germline CDR1 and CDR2 sequences are MNHNS and SASEGT. Partial CDR3 DNA: TGTGCCAGCAGTGTCGGTCGGGGGGCCGCCAATGAG. It yields the protein CASSVGRGAANE. The whole CDR3 protein reads CASSVGRGAANEQFF.